This T cell receptor (beta chain) was sequenced during a study of shared clonotypes between healthy human individuals. Germline assignment: CDR1 LGHNT and CDR2 FRNRAP. The CDR3 is 13 amino acids. Trimming stripped 1 base from V and 2 bases from J, with 5 bases between. Study-level findings and limits: Memory subsets had estimated richness that was generally smaller than that of naive subsets. Non-shared clonotypes showed lower generation probabilities than clonotypes common to all four donors.

A note on this clone: No antigen is known for it.

In replicate PCRs of sorted subsets, around 0.2 ug DNA, tens of thousands of T cell genomes, was used. Data came from immunoSEQ multiplex PCR; TCRdb stores just in-frame clones and leaves some out. The data contain roughly 2.1 million clones, approximately 94% of them singletons. Naive-designated CD8 cells lacked CD45RO, were positively enriched for CCR7, and omitted terminally differentiated effector memory CD45RA+ cells. Sequenced input: naive CD8+ T cells from PBMCs. The sequence came from a man younger than 35 in good health. Some clones in this sample may be carry-over from other donors' samples. This chain uses TRBV12-5 with TRBJ1-1; D is uncertain. The CDR3 here is CASGLGSNTEAFF. The DNA for the CDR3 is TGTGCTAGTGGTTTGGGGTCCAACACTGAAGCTTTCTTT.